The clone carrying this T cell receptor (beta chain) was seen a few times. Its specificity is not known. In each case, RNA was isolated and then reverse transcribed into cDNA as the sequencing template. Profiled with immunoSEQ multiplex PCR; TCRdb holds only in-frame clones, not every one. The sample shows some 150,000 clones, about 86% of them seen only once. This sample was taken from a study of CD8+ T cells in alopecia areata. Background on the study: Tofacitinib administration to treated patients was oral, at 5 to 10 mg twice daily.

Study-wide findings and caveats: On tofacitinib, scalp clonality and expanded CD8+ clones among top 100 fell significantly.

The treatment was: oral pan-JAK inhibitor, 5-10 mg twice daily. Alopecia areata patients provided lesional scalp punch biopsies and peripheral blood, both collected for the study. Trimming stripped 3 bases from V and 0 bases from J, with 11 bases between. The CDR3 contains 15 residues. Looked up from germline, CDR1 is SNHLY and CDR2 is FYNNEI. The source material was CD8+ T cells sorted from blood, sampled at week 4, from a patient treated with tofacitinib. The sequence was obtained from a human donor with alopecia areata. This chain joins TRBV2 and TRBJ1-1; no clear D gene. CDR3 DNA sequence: TGTGCCAGCAGTGATCCGGGTGGTATGAACACTGAAGCTTTCTTT. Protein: CASSDPGGMNTEAFF.